Sequencing of this T cell receptor beta chain was carried out in a study of cytomegalovirus exposure and HLA in healthy donors. PCR primers comprised 60 Vbeta and 13 Jbeta primers. Profiled with immunoSEQ multiplex PCR; TCRdb holds only in-frame clones, not every one. Of some 79,000 clones listed, 55% to 65% are singletons. The V end was cut by 2 bases, the J end by 8 bases, with 15 bases between. CDR1 is MDHEN and CDR2 is SYDVKM in the germline V gene. The CDR3 totals 14 residues. This receptor was obtained from a woman in her 40s in good health and CMV-seropositive. Specimen: PBMCs. The genes are TRBV28 and TRBJ1-2; a weak D match, TRBD1 (5 bases). This chain's CDR3 is CASSLGAGRIGYTF. For the CDR3, the DNA is TGTGCCAGCAGTTTAGGGGCAGGGAGGATCGGCTACACCTTC.